Following are 27 T cell receptor beta chains from one sample sequenced in a study of blood T cell repertoires in COVID-19. Here immunoSEQ multiplex PCR was the method, and the copy in TCRdb shows in-frame clones only, minus some. The repertoire has 270,000 or so clones, 75% to 90% of them found once; the top ten carry 3.5% to 5.5%. Material: peripheral blood. These receptors originate from a woman in her forties who had recovered from COVID-19.

The DNA for the CDR3 is TGCGCCAGCAGCGCTCAGCGGGGCGGTACAGATACGCAGTATTTT. Its translation is CASSAQRGGTDTQYF. The chain joins TRBV5-1 to TRBJ2-3, with TRBD2 identical over 7 bases. Germline V gene lookup returns CDR1 SGHRS and CDR2 YFSETQ. Losses at the gene ends were 4 bases for V and 3 bases for J; bases not matched to a gene: 8. The CDR3 is 15 residues long.

Here the CDR3 DNA reads TGTGCCAGCAGCCCCTTAGCGGGGACCTACAATGAGCAGTTCTTC. Translating gives CASSPLAGTYNEQFF. V and J are TRBV3-1 (or the pseudogene TRBV3-2) and TRBJ2-1; 8 bases line up with TRBD2. Germline CDR1 is LGHDT and CDR2 is YNNKEL (reference sequence). Unmatched junction bases numbered 4, after V lost 4 bases and J lost 2 bases. CDR3 size: 15 residues.

The V call is TRBV11-3, the J call TRBJ2-2, with D unresolved. The CDR3 consists of 13 residues. From germline, CDR1 is SGHNT and CDR2 YENEEA. The V gene lost 3 bases and the J gene lost 6 bases, with 8 bases spanning the gap. DNA for the CDR3: TGTGCCAGCAGCTTTTACAGCTCCGGGGAGCTGTTTTTT. Its protein is CASSFYSSGELFF.

The V and J genes are TRBV18 and TRBJ2-1, with TRBD2 matching over 8 bases. The CDR3 is 17 amino acids. Germline lookup yields CDR1 KGHSH and CDR2 LQKENI. Trimming cost V 1 base and J 8 bases; bases outside gene matches: 13. CDR3 in DNA: TGTGCCAGCTCACCACTGGCAGCGGGAGCTGCGAGTGATGAGCAGTTCTTC. It specifies CASSPLAAGAASDEQFF.

The J gene is TRBJ2-7, the V gene TRBV11-2, with TRBD1 as a possible D gene (5 bases). The germline V and J ends were trimmed by 2 bases and 2 bases, with 22 bases remaining between them. This CDR3 has 18 amino acids. Germline V lookup: CDR1 SGHAT, CDR2 FQNNGV. CDR3 amino acids: CASSLIWVLDIPTYEQYV. In DNA form, the CDR3 reads TGTGCCAGCAGCTTAATTTGGGTCCTGGACATACCTACCTACGAGCAGTACGTC.

The chain combines TRBV6-5 with TRBJ1-1; D is uncertain. This CDR3 is 15 amino acids long. V was shortened by 4 bases and J by 5 bases, with 17 bases between the two germline ends. Germline CDR1 is MNHEY and CDR2 is SVGAGI. CDR3 nucleotides: TGTGCCAGCAGTTCCATTTTACTAGCTGGGACTGAAGCTTTCTTT. This sequence encodes CASSSILLAGTEAFF.

The chain is built from TRBV12-3 or TRBV12-4 and TRBJ1-2; no firm D call. Trimming shortened V by 8 bases and J by 2 bases, and 12 bases separated the two germline ends. CDR3 length: 13 residues. The CDR3 loop reads CASLLGGNYGYTF. The CDR3 DNA is TGTGCCAGCCTTCTGGGCGGGAACTATGGCTACACCTTC.

V gene TRBV15 combines with J gene TRBJ2-1; TRBD1 is a possible D gene (5 bases). Germline V gives CDR1 LNHNV, CDR2 YYDKDF (reference sequence). CDR3 length: 17 residues. Trimming took 3 bases from V and 7 from J, leaving 22 bases between them. The CDR3 bases are TGTGCCACCAGCAGCCCCACGACCCAGGGCCGGAGAAATGAGCAGTTCTTC. Translation gives CATSSPTTQGRRNEQFF.

This chain connects TRBV28 to TRBJ2-7; maybe TRBD1 (5 bases). Trimming removed 2 bases at V and 6 bases at J, with 11 bases between. The CDR3 is made up of 13 amino acids. Germline V lookup: CDR1 MDHEN, CDR2 SYDVKM. Here the CDR3 DNA reads TGTGCCAGCAGTTTACCTGACAGTGCCGAGCAGTACGTC. This gives the protein CASSLPDSAEQYV.

This chain connects TRBV6-2 or TRBV6-3 to TRBJ1-3, with 11 bases that match TRBD1. Germline CDR1 MNHEY, CDR2 SVGEGT. This CDR3 region has 19 residues. Losses at the gene ends were 2 bases for V and 7 bases for J; bases not matched to a gene: 16. The CDR3 sequence: CASSYVGQGAVSVRNTIYF. Written as DNA, the CDR3 is TGTGCCAGCAGTTACGTCGGACAGGGGGCCGTAAGCGTTCGGAACACCATATATTTT.

The genes are TRBV10-3 and TRBJ1-3, with 10 nucleotides matching TRBD1. V dropped 6 bases and J dropped 4; count of bases not matched to a gene: 9. The CDR3 runs 16 residues. The germline CDR1 and CDR2 sequences are ENHRY and SYGVKD. CDR3 in amino acids: CAISSAGTGVGNTIYF. For the CDR3, the DNA is TGTGCCATCAGCAGTGCCGGGACAGGGGTCGGAAACACCATATATTTT.

This chain joins TRBV12-3 or TRBV12-4 and TRBJ2-1, with D tentatively TRBD1 (6 bases). The CDR3 runs 13 residues. Trimming stripped 4 bases from V and 8 bases from J, with 12 bases between. The CDR3 DNA reads TGTGCCAGCAGTTGGTTCAGGGGCGATGAGCAGTTCTTC. Encoded protein: CASSWFRGDEQFF.

The chain recombines TRBV3-1 (or the pseudogene TRBV3-2) with TRBJ2-2; a possible D gene is TRBD2 (5 bases). Trimming took off 0 bases at V and 4 bases at J, with 18 bases between the two ends. The germline CDR1 and CDR2 sequences are LGHDT and YNNKEL (reference sequence). This CDR3 has 18 amino acids. Written as DNA, the CDR3 is TGTGCCAGCAGCCAAGAAGCGTGGGAGCTAGCTGGCACCGGGGAGCTGTTTTTT. Encoded protein: CASSQEAWELAGTGELFF.

The chain uses TRBV30 and TRBJ1-5; maybe TRBD1 (6 bases). The germline CDR1 and CDR2 sequences are GTSNPN and SVGIG (reference sequence). The CDR3 runs to 14 residues. The ends were cut back, 3 bases at V and 4 bases at J, with 13 bases in the middle. For the CDR3, the DNA is TGTGCCTGGAGGGGGACACTCCCTAATCAGCCCCAGCATTTT. This gives the protein CAWRGTLPNQPQHF.

This clone was found once. The V and J genes are TRBV6-1 and TRBJ1-1; no firm D call. The CDR3 spans 13 residues. CDR1 is MNHNS, CDR2 SASEGT, per germline. Trimming left V 1 base short and J 1 base short, with 4 bases between. CDR3 residues: CASSEGRNTEAFF. The CDR3 coding sequence is TGTGCCAGCAGTGAAGGCAGGAACACTGAAGCTTTCTTT.

The genes are TRBV30 and TRBJ1-6, with D perhaps matching TRBD1 (5 bases). The CDR3 is 16 amino acids. Trimming stripped 2 bases from V and 5 bases from J, with 16 bases between. In germline, CDR1 is GTSNPN, CDR2 SVGIG (reference sequence). CDR3 nucleotide sequence: TGTGCCTGGAGTAGAAATAGACAGAGGAATAATTCACCCCTCCACTTT. Translating gives CAWSRNRQRNNSPLHF.

The V call is TRBV12-5, the J call TRBJ2-5; D may be TRBD2 (6 bases). The CDR3 covers 14 residues. CDR1 and CDR2 from the germline V gene are LGHNT and FRNRAP. V was pared by 4 bases and J by 2 bases, with 11 bases between. CDR3 nucleotides: TGTGCTAGTGGTTCCCCCGGGGGTCAAGAGACCCAGTACTTC. The encoded protein is CASGSPGGQETQYF.

V is TRBV9 and J is TRBJ2-7, with 7 bases lining up with TRBD1. Germline V gene sequence: CDR1 SGDLS, CDR2 YYNGEE. With 1 base clipped from V and 5 bases from J, the junction kept 15 bases outside the gene matches. The CDR3 totals 17 residues. The chain's CDR3 is CASSVRGGQGGGHEQYF. The CDR3 region has the DNA TGTGCCAGCAGCGTACGAGGGGGCCAAGGGGGTGGGCACGAGCAGTACTTC.

The chain couples TRBV7-8 to TRBJ2-1, with D possibly matching TRBD2 (7 bases). The germline V gene encodes CDR1 SGHVS and CDR2 FQNEAQ. Trimming removed 8 bases at V and 3 bases at J, with 17 bases between. CDR3 size: 15 residues. This CDR3 is CASYWGGAFYNEQFF. The CDR3 DNA is TGTGCCAGCTACTGGGGGGGGGCATTCTACAATGAGCAGTTCTTC. Full variable domain (rest looked up from reference TRBV7-8 and TRBJ2-1): GAGVSQSPRYKVAKRGQDVALRCDPISGHVSLFWYQQALGQGPEFLTYFQNEAQLDKSGLPSDRFFAERPEGSVSTLKIQRTQQEDSAVYLCASYWGGAFYNEQFFGPGTRLTVL.

The J gene is TRBJ2-5, the V gene TRBV7-2; 7 nucleotides line up with TRBD1. CDR1 is SGHTA and CDR2 is FQGNSA in the germline V gene. The junction had 5 bases not matched to a gene; V was cut back by 5 bases and J by 2 bases. The CDR3 has 14 residues. CDR3 sequence reads: CASSEQGRQETQYF. CDR3 sequence (DNA): TGTGCCAGCAGCGAACAGGGGCGGCAAGAGACCCAGTACTTC.

The CDR3 DNA is TGTGCCAGTGAACCGGGACAGGGGCGGGATCAGCCCCAGCATTTT. This codes for CASEPGQGRDQPQHF. The chain uses TRBV19 and TRBJ1-5; 10 bases line up with TRBD1. In germline, CDR1 is LNHDA, CDR2 SQIVND (reference sequence). This CDR3 region has 15 residues. V lost 8 bases to trimming and J lost 5 bases; unmatched junction nucleotides: 9.

The rearrangement links TRBV7-9 to TRBJ2-6, with 7 bases identical to TRBD1. This CDR3 is 16 amino acids long. Germline loops: CDR1 SEHNR, CDR2 FQNEAQ (reference sequence). Trimming cost V 5 bases and J 2 bases; bases outside gene matches: 6. CDR3 nucleotide sequence: TGTGCCAGCAGCCTCGACAGGGAACCTGGGGCCAACGTCCTGACTTTC. Its translation is CASSLDREPGANVLTF.

The CDR3 sequence: CASSGRGPTTSGNTIYF. DNA for the CDR3: TGTGCCAGCAGCGGCAGGGGCCCCACAACCTCTGGAAACACCATATATTTT. The chain couples TRBV7-9 to TRBJ1-3; TRBD1 is a possible D gene (6 bases). With 5 bases removed from V and 0 bases from J, the gap between germline ends came to 17 bases. Germline CDR1 SEHNR, CDR2 FQNEAQ (reference sequence). This CDR3 comprises 17 residues. The whole variable domain, remainder taken from reference TRBV7-9 and TRBJ1-3, is DTGVSQNPRHKITKRGQNVTFRCDPISEHNRLYWYRQTLGQGPEFLTYFQNEAQLEKSRLLSDRFSAERPKGSFSTLEIQRTEQGDSAMYLCASSGRGPTTSGNTIYFGEGSWLTVV.

This sequence joins TRBV3-1 (or the pseudogene TRBV3-2) and TRBJ2-1; possibly TRBD2 for D (6 bases). Germline lookup yields CDR1 LGHDT and CDR2 YNNKEL (reference sequence). The CDR3 extends over 14 amino acids. The V end was cut by 6 bases, the J end by 0 bases, with 9 bases between. For the CDR3, the DNA is TGTGCCAGCAGTTTCGGGAGCTCCTACAATGAGCAGTTCTTC. Amino acids: CASSFGSSYNEQFF.

The rearrangement uses TRBV5-1 and TRBJ2-5; D is unresolved. The CDR3 has 14 amino acids. Germline values: CDR1 SGHRS, CDR2 YFSETQ. Trimming cost V 5 bases and J 1 base, with 12 bases left between them. Here the CDR3 reads CASSWAEPQETQYF. The CDR3 DNA reads TGCGCCAGCAGTTGGGCAGAACCCCAAGAGACCCAGTACTTC. Drawing the rest from reference TRBV5-1 and TRBJ2-5, the complete variable domain is KAGVTQTPRYLIKTRGQQVTLSCSPISGHRSVSWYQQTPGQGLQFLFEYFSETQRNKGNFPGRFSGRQFSNSRSEMNVSTLELGDSALYLCASSWAEPQETQYFGPGTRLLVL.

CDR3 region: CSASGAGWKQFF. DNA for the CDR3: TGCAGTGCTAGTGGGGCGGGTTGGAAGCAGTTCTTC. The V gene is TRBV20-1, the J gene TRBJ2-1; TRBD1 or TRBD2 may be the D gene (5 bases each). The CDR3 spans 12 residues. V was shortened by 3 bases and J by 11 bases, with 14 bases between the two germline ends. Germline V gene lookup returns CDR1 DFQATT and CDR2 SNEGSKA (reference sequence).

The J gene is TRBJ2-1, the V gene TRBV9; possibly TRBD2 for D (5 bases). V gave up 0 bases and J gave up 0 bases, with 7 bases separating them. The CDR3 is made up of 15 amino acids. Germline V gene data show CDR1 as SGDLS and CDR2 as YYNGEE. The CDR3 DNA sequence: TGTGCCAGCAGCGTAGCGGGGAACTCCTACAATGAGCAGTTCTTC. This sequence encodes CASSVAGNSYNEQFF.